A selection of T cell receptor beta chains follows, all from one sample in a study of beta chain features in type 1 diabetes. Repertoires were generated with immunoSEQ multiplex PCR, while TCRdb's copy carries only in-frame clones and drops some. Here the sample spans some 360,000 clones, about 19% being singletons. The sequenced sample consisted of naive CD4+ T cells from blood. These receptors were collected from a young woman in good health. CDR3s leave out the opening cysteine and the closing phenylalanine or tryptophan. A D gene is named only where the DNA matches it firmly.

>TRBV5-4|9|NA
ASSSGEKLF
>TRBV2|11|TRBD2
ASSANGGETQY
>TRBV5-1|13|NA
ASSREQRSYNEQF
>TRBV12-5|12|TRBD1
ASGLIQGANEQF
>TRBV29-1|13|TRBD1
SVEGYGTGVNEQY
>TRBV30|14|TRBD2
AWSVKRIAGVREQF
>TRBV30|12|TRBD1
AWSRTGTSYEQY
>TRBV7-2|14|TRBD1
ASSSHPGQLTHTQY
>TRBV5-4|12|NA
ASSSPNYGNEQF
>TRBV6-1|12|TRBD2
AVRIAGSSYEQY
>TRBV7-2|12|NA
ASSLASSDKGYT
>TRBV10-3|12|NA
AISDSRGTDTQY
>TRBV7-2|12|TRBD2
ASSLRGGTDTQY
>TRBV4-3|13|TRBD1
ASSHLTGSNQPQH
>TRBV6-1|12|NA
ASSERRVLGTQY
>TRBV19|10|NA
ASSIGGQEAF
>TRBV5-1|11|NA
ASSPDSSYEQY
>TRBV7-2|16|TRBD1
ASSLSPGQGYGANVLT
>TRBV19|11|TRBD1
ATKAGGPDTQY
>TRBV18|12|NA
ASSPIRTTYEQY
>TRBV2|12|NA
ASRGTKKNTEAF
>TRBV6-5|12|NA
ASSYEWNTGELF
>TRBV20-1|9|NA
SAPDRYEQF
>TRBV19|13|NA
ASSIGAAPNYGYT
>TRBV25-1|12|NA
ASSEYHRGSEAF
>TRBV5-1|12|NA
ASSATSTQETQY
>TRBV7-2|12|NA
ASSFLSGTDTQY
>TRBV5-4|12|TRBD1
ASSWDRRNSPLH
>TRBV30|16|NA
AWSVRNRAFSTNEKLF
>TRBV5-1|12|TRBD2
ASSQGLAAKEQF
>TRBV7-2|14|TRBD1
ASSLVPTGLATEAF
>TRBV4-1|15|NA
ASSQEGSWGPTGELF
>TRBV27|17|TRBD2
ASTLASSGGALNTGELF
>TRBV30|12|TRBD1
AWSVQGGIQPQH
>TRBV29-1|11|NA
SVETDFNQPQH
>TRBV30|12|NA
AWRRRESTDTQY
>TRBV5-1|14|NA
ASSYSAGSGDEKLF
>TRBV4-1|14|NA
ASSQDYQGRTGELF
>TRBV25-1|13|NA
ASLAAGSGNEKLF
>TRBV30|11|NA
AWSVKGGYEQY
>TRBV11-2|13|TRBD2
ASSLGLAGVETQY
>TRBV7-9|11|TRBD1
ASGTEDTYEQY
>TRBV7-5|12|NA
ARSLGRLQETQY
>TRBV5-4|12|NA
ASSPEMNRYGYT
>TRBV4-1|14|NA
ASSQPQGGTGNTIY
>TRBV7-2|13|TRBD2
ASSPLQREGGTQY
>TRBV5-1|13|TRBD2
ASSQRSSGEETQY
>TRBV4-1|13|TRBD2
ASSQELAGIYEQY
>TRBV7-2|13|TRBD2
ASEQNAGGQETQY
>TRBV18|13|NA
ASSPPGISNQPQH
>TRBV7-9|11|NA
ASSFWAGASQF
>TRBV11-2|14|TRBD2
ASSYRWREGLDTQY
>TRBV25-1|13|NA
ASRPRGHMNTEAF
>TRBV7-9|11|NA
ASSEGVNNEQF
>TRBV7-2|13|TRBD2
ASSGTSGTYNEQF
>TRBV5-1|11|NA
ASSAQGNTEAF
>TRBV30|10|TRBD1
AWTLQGAEAF
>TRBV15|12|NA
ATSRDRGTSEQY
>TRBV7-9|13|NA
ASSLGRGGLDGYT
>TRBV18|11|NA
ASSPPVADTQY